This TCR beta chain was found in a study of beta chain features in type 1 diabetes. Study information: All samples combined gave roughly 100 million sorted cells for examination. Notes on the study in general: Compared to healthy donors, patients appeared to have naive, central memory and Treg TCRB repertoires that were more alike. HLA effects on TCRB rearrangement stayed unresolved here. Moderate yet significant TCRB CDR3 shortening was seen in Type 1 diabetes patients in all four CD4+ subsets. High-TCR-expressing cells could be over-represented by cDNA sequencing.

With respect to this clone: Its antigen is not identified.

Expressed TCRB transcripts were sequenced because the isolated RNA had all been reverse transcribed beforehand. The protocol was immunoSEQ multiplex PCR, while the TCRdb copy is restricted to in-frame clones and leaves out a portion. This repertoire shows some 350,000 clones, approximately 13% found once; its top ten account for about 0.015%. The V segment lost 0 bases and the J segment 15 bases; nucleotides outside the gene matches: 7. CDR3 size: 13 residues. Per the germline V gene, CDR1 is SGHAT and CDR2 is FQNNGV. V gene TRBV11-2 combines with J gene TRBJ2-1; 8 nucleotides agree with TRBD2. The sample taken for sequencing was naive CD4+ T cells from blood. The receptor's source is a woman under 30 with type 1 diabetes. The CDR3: CASSLDRGGSGFF. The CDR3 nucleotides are TGTGCCAGCAGCTTAGATCGGGGGGGGAGTGGGTTCTTC.